This TCR beta chain was recovered during a study of T cell clonality in common variable immunodeficiency. Findings and caveats of the study: Reportedly, TCR beta sequences from common variable immunodeficiency showed fewer deletions and N-nucleotide insertions.

Reduced serum IgG, IgA and/or IgM plus specific antibody deficiency defined CVID. Remarks on this clone: Its target is not known. The CDR3 end is not reached by the read, which stops 3 residues before it; the germline J gene fills it in.

Some clones are missing from TCRdb's copy, which holds only in-frame ones; the method was immunoSEQ multiplex PCR. The record shows 10,000 to 13,000 clones for this sample, with no singletons present. The CDR3 totals 14 residues. J lost 6 bases, V lost 6 bases, and 4 bases had no gene match. The V gene's germline CDR1 is LNHDA and CDR2 SQIVND (reference sequence). Sample: peripheral blood mononuclear cells. The chain carries TRBV19 and TRBJ1-5; TRBD1 aligns across 11 bases. This TCR derives from a human donor with common variable immunodeficiency. The sequenced part of the CDR3 DNA is TGTGCCAGTAGGGACAGGGGGCTGATTCAGCCC. Translating it yields CASRDRGLIQP. The complete CDR3 sequence is CASRDRGLIQPQHF.